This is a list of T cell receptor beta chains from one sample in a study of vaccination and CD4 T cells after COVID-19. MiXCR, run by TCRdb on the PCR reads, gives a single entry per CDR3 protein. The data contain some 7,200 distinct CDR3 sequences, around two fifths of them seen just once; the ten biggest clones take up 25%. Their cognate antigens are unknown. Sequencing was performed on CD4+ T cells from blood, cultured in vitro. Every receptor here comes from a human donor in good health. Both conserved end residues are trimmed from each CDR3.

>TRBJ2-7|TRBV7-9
ASGKQPYEQY
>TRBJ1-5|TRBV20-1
SASSGANQPQH
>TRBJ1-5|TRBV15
ATSKGLSNQPQH
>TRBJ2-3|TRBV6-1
ASSSTRGPPSTDTQY
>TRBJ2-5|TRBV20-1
SARDPRTSGGAVGLETQY
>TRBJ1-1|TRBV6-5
ASSYADTEAF
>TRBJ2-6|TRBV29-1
SVGSGGANVLT
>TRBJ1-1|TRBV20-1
SARAPGTEAF
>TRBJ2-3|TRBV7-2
ASSLGGQGTDTQY
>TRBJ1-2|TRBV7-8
ASSLGEGGQYGYT
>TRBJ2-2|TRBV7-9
SSTKLNTGELF
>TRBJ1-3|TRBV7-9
ASSLGGGLGNTIY
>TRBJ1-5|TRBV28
ASSLWAGTGGDQPQH
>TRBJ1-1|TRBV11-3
ASSLGGAGWDTEAF
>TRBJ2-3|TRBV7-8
ASSPKGQFTDTQY
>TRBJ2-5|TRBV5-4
ASSLDTGAQETQY
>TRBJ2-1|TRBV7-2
ASSPEGLGLNEQF
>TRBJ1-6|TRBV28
ASTPPGQNSPLH
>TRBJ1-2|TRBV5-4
ASSLGQIYGYT
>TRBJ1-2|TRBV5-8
ASRRQPVTGYT
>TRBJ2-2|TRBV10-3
AISDWRGGDTGELF
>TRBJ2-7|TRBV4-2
ASSPGDRLSSYEQY
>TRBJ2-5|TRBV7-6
ASSLVFSRASGIGETQY
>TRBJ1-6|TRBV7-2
ASSLLMGSTSNSPLH
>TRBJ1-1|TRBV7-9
ASSLGGAEAF
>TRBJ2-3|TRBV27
ASSFGRGTDTQY
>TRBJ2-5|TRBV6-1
ASSRPPQGGETQY
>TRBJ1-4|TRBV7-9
ASSLKGQGEKLF
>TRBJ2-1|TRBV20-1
SGAVRGGHNEQF
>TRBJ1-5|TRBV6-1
ASSLYRGLGNQPQH
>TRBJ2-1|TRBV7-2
ASSLDNGPAF
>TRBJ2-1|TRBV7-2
ASSPLTGGLLNEQF
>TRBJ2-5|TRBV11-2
ASSLGQRTSGSQETQY
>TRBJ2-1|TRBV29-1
SVYQGNWNEQF
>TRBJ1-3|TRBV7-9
ASSQRGRPSGNTIY
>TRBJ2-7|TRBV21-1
ASRGGYYGNYEQY
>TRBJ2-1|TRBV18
ASSPPSSPHQF
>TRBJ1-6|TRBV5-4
ASSFSLRGQDSPLH
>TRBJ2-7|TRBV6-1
ASSVTIGSYEQY
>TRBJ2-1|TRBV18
ASSLPGDAGNEQF
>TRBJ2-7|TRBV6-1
ASSEAGGQGTYEQY
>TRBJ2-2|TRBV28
ASSLGQVGGELF
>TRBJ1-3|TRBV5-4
ASSSTGSGNTIY
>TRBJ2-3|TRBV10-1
ASSEIHGLAGGTDTQY
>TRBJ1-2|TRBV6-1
ASSPGTGGYT
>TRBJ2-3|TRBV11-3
ASSLRGLAFGTDTQY
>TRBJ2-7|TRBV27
ASSGRVAYEQY
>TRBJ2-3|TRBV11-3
ASSLSGSTDTQY
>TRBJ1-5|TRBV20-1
SVVLWRGLDTQPQH
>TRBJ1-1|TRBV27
ASRNSDRNTEAF
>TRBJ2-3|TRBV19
ASTMGRGQGADTQY
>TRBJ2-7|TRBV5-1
ASRLPGTDEQY
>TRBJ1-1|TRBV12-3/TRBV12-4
ASTLDRDRGAANTEAF
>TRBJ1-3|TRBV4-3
ASSLVGTGPGNTIY
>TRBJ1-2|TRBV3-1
ASSPTGVNYGYT